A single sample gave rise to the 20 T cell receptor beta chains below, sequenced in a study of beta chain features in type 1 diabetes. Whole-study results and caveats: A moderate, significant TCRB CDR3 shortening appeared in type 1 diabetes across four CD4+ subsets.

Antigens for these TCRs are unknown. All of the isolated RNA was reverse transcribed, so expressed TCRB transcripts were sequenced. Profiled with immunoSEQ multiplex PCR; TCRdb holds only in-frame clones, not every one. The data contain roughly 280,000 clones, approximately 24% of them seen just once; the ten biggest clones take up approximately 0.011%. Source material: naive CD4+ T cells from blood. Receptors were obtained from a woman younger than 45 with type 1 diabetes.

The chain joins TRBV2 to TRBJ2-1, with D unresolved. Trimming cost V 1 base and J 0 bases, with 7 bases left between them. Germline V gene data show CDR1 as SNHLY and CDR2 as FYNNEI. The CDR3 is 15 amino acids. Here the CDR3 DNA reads TGTGCCAGCAGTGAAGGACCTAGCTCCTACAATGAGCAGTTCTTC. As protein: CASSEGPSSYNEQFF.

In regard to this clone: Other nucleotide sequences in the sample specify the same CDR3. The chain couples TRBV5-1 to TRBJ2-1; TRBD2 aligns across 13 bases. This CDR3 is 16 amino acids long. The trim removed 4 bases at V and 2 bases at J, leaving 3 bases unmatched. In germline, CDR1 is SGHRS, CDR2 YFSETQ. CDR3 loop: CASSPGTSGAYNEQFF. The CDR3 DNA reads TGCGCCAGCAGCCCCGGGACTAGCGGGGCCTACAATGAGCAGTTCTTC.

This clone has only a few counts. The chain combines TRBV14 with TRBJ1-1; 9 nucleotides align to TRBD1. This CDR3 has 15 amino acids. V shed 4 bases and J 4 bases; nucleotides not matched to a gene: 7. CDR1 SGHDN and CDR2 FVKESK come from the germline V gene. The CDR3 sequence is CASSLIQGAGTEAFF. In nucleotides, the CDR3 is TGTGCCAGCAGCCTCATACAGGGGGCAGGCACTGAAGCTTTCTTT.

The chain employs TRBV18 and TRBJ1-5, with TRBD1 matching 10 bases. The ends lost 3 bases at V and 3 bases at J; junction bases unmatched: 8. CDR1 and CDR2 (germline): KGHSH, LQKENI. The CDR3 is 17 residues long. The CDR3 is CASSPPTGGTDNQPQHF. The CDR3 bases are TGTGCCAGCTCACCCCCGACAGGGGGCACGGACAATCAGCCCCAGCATTTT.

The CDR3 bases are TGCGCCAGCAGCCGGGTGGTCGCAGTAGGGGGTAGGTACAATGAGCAGTTCTTC. This codes for CASSRVVAVGGRYNEQFF. The chain is built from TRBV4-1 and TRBJ2-1; D is perhaps TRBD1 (6 bases). The V end lost 4 bases, the J end lost 4 bases, and 23 bases lay between the germline ends. The CDR3 sequence is 18 residues long. Per germline, CDR1 MGHRA and CDR2 YSYEKL.

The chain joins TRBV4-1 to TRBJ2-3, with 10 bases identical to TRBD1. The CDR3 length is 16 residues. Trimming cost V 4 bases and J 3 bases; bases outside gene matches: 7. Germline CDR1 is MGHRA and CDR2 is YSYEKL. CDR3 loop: CASSLHRDRGTDTQYF. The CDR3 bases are TGCGCCAGCAGCCTTCACCGGGACAGGGGAACAGATACGCAGTATTTT.

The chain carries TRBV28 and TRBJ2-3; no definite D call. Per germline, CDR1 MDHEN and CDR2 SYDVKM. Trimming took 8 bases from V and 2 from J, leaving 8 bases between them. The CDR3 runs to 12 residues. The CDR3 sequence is CASHRFTDTQYF. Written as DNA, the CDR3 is TGTGCCAGCCACAGATTCACAGATACGCAGTATTTT.

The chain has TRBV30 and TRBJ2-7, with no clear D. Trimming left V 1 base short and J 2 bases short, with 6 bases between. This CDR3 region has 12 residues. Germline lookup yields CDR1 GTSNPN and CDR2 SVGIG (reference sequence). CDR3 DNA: TGTGCCTGGAGTGGGGCCCCCTACGAGCAGTACTTC. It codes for CAWSGAPYEQYF.

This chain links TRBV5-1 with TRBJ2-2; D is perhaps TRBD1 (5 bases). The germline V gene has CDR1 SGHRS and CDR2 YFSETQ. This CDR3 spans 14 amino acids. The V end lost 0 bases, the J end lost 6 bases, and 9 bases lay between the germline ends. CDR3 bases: TGCGCCAGCAGCTTGGCAATGGGGCCCGGGGAGCTGTTTTTT. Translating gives CASSLAMGPGELFF.

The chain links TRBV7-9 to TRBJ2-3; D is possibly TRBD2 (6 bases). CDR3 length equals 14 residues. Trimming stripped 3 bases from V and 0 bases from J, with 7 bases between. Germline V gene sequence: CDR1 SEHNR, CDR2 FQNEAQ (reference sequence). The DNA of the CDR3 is TGTGCCAGCAGCTTGGCGGGGAGCACAGATACGCAGTATTTT. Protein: CASSLAGSTDTQYF.

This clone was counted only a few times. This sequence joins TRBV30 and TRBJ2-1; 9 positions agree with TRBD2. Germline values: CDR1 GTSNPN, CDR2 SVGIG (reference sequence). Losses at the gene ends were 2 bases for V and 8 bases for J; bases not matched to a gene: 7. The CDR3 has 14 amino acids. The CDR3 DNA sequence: TGTGCCTGGAGTCCACCGGGACTAGCCGATGAGCAGTTCTTC. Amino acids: CAWSPPGLADEQFF.

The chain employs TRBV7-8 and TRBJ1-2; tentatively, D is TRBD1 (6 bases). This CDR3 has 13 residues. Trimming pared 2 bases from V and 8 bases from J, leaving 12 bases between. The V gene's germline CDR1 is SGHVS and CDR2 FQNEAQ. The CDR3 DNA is TGTGCCAGCAGCTTATTAGGGGGTTACGGCTACACCTTC. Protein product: CASSLLGGYGYTF.

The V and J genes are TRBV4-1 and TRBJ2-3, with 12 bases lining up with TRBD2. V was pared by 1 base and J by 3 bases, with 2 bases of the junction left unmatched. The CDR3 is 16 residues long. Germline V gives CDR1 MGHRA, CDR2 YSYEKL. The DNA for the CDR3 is TGCGCCAGCAGCCAAGGACTAGCGGGAGCTACAGATACGCAGTATTTT. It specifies CASSQGLAGATDTQYF.

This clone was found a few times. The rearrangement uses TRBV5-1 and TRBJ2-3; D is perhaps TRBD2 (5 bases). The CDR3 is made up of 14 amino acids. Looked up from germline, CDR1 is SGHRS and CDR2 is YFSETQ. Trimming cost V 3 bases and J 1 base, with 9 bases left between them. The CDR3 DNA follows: TGCGCCAGCAGCTCTCAGGAGGGCACAGATACGCAGTATTTT. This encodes CASSSQEGTDTQYF.

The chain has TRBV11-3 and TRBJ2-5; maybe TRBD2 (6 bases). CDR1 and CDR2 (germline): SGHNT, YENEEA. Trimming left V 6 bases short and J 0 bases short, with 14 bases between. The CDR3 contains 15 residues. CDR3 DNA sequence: TGTGCCAGCAGTACCGGGGGAGTGCACCAAGAGACCCAGTACTTC. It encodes CASSTGGVHQETQYF.

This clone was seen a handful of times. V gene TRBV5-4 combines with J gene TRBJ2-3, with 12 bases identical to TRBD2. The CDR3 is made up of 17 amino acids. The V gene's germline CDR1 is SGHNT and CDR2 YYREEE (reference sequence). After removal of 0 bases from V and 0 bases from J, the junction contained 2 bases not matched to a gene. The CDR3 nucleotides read TGTGCCAGCAGCTTGGGGGGACTAGCGGGTAGCACAGATACGCAGTATTTT. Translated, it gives CASSLGGLAGSTDTQYF.

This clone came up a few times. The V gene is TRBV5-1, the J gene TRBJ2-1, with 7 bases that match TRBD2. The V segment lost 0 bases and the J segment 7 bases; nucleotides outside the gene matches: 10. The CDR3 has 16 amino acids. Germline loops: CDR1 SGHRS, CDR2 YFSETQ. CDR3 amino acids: CASSLGLADVGNEQFF. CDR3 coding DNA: TGCGCCAGCAGCTTGGGGCTAGCGGACGTCGGGAATGAGCAGTTCTTC.

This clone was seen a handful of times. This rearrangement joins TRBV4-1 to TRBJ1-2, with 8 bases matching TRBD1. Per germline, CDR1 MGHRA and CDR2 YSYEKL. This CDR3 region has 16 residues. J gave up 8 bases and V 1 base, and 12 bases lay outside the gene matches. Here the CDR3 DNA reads TGCGCCAGCAGCCAAGGAGGGGGCAGGGGGCATCGAGGCTACACCTTC. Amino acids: CASSQGGGRGHRGYTF.

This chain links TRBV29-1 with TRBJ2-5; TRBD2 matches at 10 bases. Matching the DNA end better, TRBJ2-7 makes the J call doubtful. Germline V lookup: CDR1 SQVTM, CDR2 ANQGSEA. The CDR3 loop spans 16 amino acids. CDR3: CSVDLLGVAGGSEQYF. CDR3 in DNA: TGCAGCGTAGATCTTTTGGGTGTAGCGGGAGGAAGCGAGCAGTACTTC.

CDR3 DNA sequence: TGTGCCAGCAGCTTAAAAAGTTCCGGGGATACGCAGTATTTT. This gives the protein CASSLKSSGDTQYF. The gene calls are TRBV7-9 and TRBJ2-3; D unresolved. Germline V gene lookup returns CDR1 SEHNR and CDR2 FQNEAQ (reference sequence). Trimming cost V 2 bases and J 6 bases, with 12 bases left between them. This CDR3 is built from 14 residues.